A few counts support the clone carrying this TCR beta chain. What it binds is unknown. The CDR3 sequence is 14 residues long. Trimming took off 5 bases at V and 5 bases at J, with 15 bases between the two ends. The germline gives CDR1 SNHLY, CDR2 FYNNEI. This sample is drawn from a study of beta chain features in type 1 diabetes. Study conclusions and caveats: Among patients with Type 1 diabetes, TCRB CDR3s were moderately but significantly shorter in every one of the four CD4+ subsets.

Researchers reported sorting CD4+ naive, central memory, regulatory and stem cell-like memory cells via CD45RO/CCR7/CD25/CD127/CD95/CD27. Isolated RNA was reverse transcribed in full, so expressed TCRB transcripts were sequenced. The assay was immunoSEQ multiplex PCR, and TCRdb's table has in-frame clones only and misses some. The sample shows around 320,000 clones, about 14% of them seen only once. Sequencing was performed on central memory CD4+ T cells from blood. This sequence joins TRBV2 and TRBJ1-2; weak D call: TRBD1 (6 bases). The TCR was taken from a man in his thirties or forties in good health. The CDR3 loop reads CASSLTQGSYGYTF. The DNA for the CDR3 is TGTGCCAGCAGTCTTACACAGGGTTCGTATGGCTACACCTTC. The complete variable domain, with remaining parts taken from reference TRBV2 and TRBJ1-2, reads EPEVTQTPSHQVTQMGQEVILRCVPISNHLYFYWYRQILGQKVEFLVSFYNNEISEKSEIFDDQFSVERPDGSNFTLKIRSTKLEDSAMYFCASSLTQGSYGYTFGSGTRLTVV.